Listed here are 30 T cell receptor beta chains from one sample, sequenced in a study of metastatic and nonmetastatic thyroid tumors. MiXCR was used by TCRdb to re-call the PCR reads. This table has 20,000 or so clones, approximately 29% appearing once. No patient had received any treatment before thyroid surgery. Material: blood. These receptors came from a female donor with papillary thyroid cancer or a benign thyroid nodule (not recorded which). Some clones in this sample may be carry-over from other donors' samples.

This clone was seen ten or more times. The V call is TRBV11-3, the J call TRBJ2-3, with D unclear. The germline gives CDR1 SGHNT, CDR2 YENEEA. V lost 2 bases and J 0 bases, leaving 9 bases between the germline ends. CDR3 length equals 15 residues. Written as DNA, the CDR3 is TGTGCCAGCAGCTTATCCGCAACTAGCACAGATACGCAGTATTTT. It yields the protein CASSLSATSTDTQYF.

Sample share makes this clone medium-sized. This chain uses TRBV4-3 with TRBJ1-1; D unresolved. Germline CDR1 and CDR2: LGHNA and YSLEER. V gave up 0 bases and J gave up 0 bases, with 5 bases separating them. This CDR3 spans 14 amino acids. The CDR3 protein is CASSQEMMNTEAFF. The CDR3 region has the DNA TGCGCCAGCAGCCAAGAGATGATGAACACTGAAGCTTTCTTT.

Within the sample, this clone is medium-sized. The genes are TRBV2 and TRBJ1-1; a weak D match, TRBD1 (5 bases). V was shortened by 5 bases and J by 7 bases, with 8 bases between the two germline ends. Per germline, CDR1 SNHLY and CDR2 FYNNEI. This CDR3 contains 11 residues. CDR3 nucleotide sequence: TGTGCCAGCAGTCGGCAGGGTGAAGCTTTCTTT. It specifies CASSRQGEAFF.

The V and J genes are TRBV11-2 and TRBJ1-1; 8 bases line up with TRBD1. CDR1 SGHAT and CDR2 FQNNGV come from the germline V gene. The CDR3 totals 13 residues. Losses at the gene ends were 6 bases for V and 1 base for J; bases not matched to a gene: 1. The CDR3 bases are TGTGCCAGCAGAACAGGGGGGAACACTGAAGCTTTCTTT. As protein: CASRTGGNTEAFF. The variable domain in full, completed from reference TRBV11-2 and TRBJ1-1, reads EAGVAQSPRYKIIEKRQSVAFWCNPISGHATLYWYQQILGQGPKLLIQFQNNGVVDDSQLPKDRFSAERLKGVDSTLKIQPAKLEDSAVYLCASRTGGNTEAFFGQGTRLTVV.

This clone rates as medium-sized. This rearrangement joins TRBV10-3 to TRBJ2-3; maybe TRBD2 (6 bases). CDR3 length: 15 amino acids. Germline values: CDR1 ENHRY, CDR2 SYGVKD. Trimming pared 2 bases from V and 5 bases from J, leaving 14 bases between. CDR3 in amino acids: CAISEVASAKDTQYF. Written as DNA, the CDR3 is TGTGCCATCAGTGAGGTGGCTAGCGCTAAAGATACGCAGTATTTT.

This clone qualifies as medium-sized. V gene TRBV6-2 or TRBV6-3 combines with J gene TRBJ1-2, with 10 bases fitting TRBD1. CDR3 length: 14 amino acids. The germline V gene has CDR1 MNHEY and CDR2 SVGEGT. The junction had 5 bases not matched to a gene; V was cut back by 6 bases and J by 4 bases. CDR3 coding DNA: TGTGCCAGCAGGCCCCGGGACAGGGGCTATGGCTACACCTTC. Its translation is CASRPRDRGYGYTF.

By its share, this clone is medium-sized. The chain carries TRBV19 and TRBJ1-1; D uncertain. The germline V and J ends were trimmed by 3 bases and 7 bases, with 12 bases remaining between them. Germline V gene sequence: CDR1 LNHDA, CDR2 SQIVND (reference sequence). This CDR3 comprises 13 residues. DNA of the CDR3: TGTGCCAGTAGTATGGTTTTGCAGCGTGAAGCTTTCTTT. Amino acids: CASSMVLQREAFF.

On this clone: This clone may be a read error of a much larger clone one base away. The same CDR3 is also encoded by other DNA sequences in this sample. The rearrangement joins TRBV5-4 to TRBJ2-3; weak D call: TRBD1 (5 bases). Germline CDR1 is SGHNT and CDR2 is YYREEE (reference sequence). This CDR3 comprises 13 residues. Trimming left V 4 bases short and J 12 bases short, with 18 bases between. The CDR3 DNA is TGTGCCAGCAGCACCCAAACAGGTTCAACACAGTATTTT. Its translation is CASSTQTGSTQYF.

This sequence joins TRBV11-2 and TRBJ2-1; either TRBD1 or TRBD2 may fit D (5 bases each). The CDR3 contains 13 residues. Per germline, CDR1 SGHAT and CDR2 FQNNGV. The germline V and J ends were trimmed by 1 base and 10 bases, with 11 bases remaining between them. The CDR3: CASSLGGSTEQFF. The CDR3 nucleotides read TGTGCCAGCAGCTTAGGGGGGTCCACCGAGCAGTTCTTC.

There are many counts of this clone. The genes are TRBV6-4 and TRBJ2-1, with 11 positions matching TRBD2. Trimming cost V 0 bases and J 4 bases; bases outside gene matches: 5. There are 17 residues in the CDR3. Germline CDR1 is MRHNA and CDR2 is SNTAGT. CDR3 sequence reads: CASSDSSRTSGYNEQFF. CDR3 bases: TGTGCCAGCAGTGACTCGAGCCGGACTAGCGGGTACAATGAGCAGTTCTTC.

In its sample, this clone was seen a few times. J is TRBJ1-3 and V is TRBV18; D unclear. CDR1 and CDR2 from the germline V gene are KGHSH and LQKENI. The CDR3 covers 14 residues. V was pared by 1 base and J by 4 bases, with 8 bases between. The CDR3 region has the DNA TGTGCCAGCTCACCACAGGGAAGAGGAAACACCATATATTTT. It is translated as CASSPQGRGNTIYF.

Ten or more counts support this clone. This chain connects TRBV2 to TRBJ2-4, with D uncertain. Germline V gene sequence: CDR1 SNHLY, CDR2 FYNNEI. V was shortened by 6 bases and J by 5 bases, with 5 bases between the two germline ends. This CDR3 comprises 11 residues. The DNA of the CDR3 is TGTGCCAGCAGCCCCCAAAACATTCAGTACTTC. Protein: CASSPQNIQYF.

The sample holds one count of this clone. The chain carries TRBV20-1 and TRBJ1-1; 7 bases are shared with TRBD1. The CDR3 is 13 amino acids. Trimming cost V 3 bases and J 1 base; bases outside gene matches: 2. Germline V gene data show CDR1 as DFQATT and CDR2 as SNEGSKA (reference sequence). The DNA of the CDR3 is TGCAGTGCTAGTCGACAGGGGAACACTGAAGCTTTCTTT. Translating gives CSASRQGNTEAFF.

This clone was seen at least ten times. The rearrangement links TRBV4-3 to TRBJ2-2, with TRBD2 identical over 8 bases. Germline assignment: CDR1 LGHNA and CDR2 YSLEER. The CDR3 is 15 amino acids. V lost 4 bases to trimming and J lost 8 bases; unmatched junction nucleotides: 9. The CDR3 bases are TGCGCCAGCAGCCCCTTAGCGGGGCTAGGGGGGGAGCTGTTTTTT. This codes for CASSPLAGLGGELFF.

The DNA for the CDR3 is TGCGCCAGCAGCCACGGGACCACGAACACCGGGGAGCTGTTTTTT. As protein: CASSHGTTNTGELFF. The V and J genes are TRBV4-1 and TRBJ2-2, with D perhaps TRBD1 or TRBD2 (5 bases each). This CDR3 is built from 15 residues. The germline CDR1 and CDR2 sequences are MGHRA and YSYEKL. V lost 3 bases to trimming and J lost 0 bases, with 8 bases between them.

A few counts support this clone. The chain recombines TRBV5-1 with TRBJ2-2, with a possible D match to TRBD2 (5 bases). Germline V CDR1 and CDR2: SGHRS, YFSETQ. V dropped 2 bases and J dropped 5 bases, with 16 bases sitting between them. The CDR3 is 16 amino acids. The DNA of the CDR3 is TGCGCCAGCAGCTTTTGGCAAGGGAGATTTACCGGGGAGCTGTTTTTT. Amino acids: CASSFWQGRFTGELFF. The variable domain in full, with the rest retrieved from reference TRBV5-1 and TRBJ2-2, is KAGVTQTPRYLIKTRGQQVTLSCSPISGHRSVSWYQQTPGQGLQFLFEYFSETQRNKGNFPGRFSGRQFSNSRSEMNVSTLELGDSALYLCASSFWQGRFTGELFFGEGSRLTVL.

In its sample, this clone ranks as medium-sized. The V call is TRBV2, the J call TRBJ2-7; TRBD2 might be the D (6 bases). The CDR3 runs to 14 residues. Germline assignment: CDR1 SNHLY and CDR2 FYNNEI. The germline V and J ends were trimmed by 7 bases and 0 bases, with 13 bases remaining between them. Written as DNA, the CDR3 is TGTGCCAGCAAAGAAACGGGAGCCTCCTACGAGCAGTACTTC. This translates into CASKETGASYEQYF.

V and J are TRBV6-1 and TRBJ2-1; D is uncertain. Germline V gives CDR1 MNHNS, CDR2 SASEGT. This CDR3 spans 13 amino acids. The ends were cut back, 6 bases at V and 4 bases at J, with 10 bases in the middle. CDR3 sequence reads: CASSAQAYNEQFF. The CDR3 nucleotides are TGTGCCAGCAGCGCTCAGGCGTACAATGAGCAGTTCTTC.

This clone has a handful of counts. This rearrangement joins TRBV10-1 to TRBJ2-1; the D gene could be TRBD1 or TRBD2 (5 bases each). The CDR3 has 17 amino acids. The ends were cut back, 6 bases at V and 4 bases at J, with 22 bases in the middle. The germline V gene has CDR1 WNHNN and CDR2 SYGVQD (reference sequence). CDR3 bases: TGCGCCAGCAGGGAAGGGACGACCAGGCCCCTTTACAATGAGCAGTTCTTC. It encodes CASREGTTRPLYNEQFF.

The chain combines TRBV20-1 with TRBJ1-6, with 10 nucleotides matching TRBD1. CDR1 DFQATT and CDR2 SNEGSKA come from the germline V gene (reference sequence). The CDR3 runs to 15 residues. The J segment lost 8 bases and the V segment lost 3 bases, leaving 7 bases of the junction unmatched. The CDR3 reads CSASRGTGEDSPLHF. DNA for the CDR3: TGCAGTGCTAGCCGGGGGACAGGGGAGGATTCACCCCTCCACTTT.

The CDR3 DNA sequence: TGCAGTGCTAGAGCGGGCGGCAGGGCAAATGGCTACACCTTC. Residues: CSARAGGRANGYTF. V usage is TRBV20-1 and J usage is TRBJ1-2, with D perhaps TRBD1 (5 bases). V dropped 1 base and J dropped 6 bases, with 15 bases sitting between them. There are 14 residues in the CDR3. Germline assignment: CDR1 DFQATT and CDR2 SNEGSKA (reference sequence).

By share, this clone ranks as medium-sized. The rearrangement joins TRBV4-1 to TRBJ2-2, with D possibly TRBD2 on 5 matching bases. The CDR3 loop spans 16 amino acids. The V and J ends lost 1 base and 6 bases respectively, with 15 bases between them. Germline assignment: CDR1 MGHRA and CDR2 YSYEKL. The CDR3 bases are TGCGCCAGCAGCCAAGTTCCCGGGAATGGCGCCGGGGAGCTGTTTTTT. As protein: CASSQVPGNGAGELFF.

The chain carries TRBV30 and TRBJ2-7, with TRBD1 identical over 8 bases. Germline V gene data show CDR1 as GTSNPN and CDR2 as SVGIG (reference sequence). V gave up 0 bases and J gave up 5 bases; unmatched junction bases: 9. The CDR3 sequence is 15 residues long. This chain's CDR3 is CAWSVRIGTGHEQYF. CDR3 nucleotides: TGTGCCTGGAGTGTACGGATTGGGACAGGACACGAGCAGTACTTC.

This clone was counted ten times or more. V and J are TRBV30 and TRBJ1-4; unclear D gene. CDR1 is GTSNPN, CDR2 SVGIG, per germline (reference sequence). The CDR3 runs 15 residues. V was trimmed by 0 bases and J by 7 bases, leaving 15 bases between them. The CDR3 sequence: CAWSVSGEGSEKLFF. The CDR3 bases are TGTGCCTGGAGTGTGTCCGGAGAGGGTAGTGAAAAACTGTTTTTT. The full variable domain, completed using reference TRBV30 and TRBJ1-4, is SQTIHQWPATLVQPVGSPLSLECTVEGTSNPNLYWYRQAAGRGLQLLFYSVGIGQISSEVPQNLSASRPQDRQFILSSKKLLLSDSGFYLCAWSVSGEGSEKLFFGSGTQLSVL.

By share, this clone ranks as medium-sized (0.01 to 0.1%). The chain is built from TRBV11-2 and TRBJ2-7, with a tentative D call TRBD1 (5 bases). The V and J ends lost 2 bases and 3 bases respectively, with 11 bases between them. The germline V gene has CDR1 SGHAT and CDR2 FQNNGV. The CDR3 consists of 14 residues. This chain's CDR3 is CASSLRAGHYEQYF. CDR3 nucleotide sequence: TGTGCCAGCAGCTTACGGGCAGGGCACTACGAGCAGTACTTC.

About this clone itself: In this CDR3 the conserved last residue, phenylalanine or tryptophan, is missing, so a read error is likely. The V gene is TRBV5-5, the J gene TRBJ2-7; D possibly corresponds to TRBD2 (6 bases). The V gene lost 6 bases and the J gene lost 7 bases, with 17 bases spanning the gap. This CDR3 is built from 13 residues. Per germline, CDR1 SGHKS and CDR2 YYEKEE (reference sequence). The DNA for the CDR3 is TGTGCCAGCACCGCGGCGGGATTTTTGGAGCAGTACCTC. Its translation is CASTAAGFLEQYL.

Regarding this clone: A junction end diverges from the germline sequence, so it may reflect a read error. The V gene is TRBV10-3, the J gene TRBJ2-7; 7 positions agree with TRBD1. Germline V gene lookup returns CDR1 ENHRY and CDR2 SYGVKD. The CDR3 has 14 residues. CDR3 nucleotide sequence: TGTGCAATCAGTGAGTCGGGACAGTGGTACGAGCAGTACTTC. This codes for CAISESGQWYEQYF.

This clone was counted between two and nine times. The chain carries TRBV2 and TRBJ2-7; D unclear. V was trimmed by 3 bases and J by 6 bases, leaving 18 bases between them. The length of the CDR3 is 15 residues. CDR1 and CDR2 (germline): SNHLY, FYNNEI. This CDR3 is CASSDTGLRSLEQYF. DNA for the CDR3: TGTGCCAGCAGTGATACCGGGTTACGTTCCCTCGAGCAGTACTTC. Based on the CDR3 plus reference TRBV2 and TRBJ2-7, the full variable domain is EPEVTQTPSHQVTQMGQEVILRCVPISNHLYFYWYRQILGQKVEFLVSFYNNEISEKSEIFDDQFSVERPDGSNFTLKIRSTKLEDSAMYFCASSDTGLRSLEQYFGPGTRLTVT.

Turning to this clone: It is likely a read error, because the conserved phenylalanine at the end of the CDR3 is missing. Here the CDR3 reads CASRPSGVYTQYS. The CDR3 DNA sequence: TGTGCCAGCAGACCCAGCGGGGTGTATACGCAGTATTCT. The chain recombines TRBV11-2 with TRBJ2-3; 7 bases fit TRBD2. The CDR3 runs 13 residues. Germline-derived CDR1 and CDR2 are SGHAT and FQNNGV. V was clipped by 6 bases and J by 7 bases; unmatched bases: 7.

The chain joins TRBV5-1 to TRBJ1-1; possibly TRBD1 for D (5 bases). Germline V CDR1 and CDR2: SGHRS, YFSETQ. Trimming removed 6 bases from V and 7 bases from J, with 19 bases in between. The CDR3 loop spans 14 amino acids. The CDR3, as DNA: TGCGCCAGCACTAAGCCCGGGACGGATTTTGAAGCTTTCTTT. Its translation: CASTKPGTDFEAFF.